Below, one T cell receptor (beta chain) is given with its context. Its matching antigen is unknown. This record comes from a study of cytomegalovirus exposure and HLA in healthy donors. Study-level results: A few CMV-associated chains were confirmed in vitro to be specific for CMV antigens. TCR beta V segments were, for the most part, productive about 87% or about 30% of the time in an earlier analysis. Reported performance of the classifier showed diagnosis of cytomegalovirus status with high specificity and sensitivity.

This CDR3 comprises 16 residues. Germline V gene sequence: CDR1 MNHEY, CDR2 SMNVEV (reference sequence). V lost 4 bases and J 0 bases, leaving 16 bases between the germline ends. Vbeta (60) and Jbeta (13) primers were used in the PCR. Assay: immunoSEQ multiplex PCR; the TCRdb copy retains only in-frame clones and omits some. The table has more than 100,000 clones, around 86% seen once; the top ten hold 2% to 2.5%. This TCR was recovered from a man aged 30 to 45 in good health and CMV-seronegative. The chain has TRBV27 and TRBJ2-7, with a weak D call TRBD1 (5 bases). Material: PBMCs. CDR3 nucleotides: TGTGCCAGCAGTTCCCTGAAGGGGCAGAGCTCCTACGAGCAGTACTTC. It yields the protein CASSSLKGQSSYEQYF.